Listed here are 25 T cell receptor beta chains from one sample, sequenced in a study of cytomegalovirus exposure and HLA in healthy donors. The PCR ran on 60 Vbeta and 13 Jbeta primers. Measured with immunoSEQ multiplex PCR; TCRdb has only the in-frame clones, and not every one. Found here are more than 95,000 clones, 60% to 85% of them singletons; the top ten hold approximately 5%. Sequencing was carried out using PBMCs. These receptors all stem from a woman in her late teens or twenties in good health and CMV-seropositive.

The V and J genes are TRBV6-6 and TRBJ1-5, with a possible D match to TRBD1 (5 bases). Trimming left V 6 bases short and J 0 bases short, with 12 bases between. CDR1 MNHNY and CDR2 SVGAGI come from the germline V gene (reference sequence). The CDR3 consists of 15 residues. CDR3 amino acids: CASRPSGGSNQPQHF. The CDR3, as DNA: TGTGCCAGCAGACCCTCCGGGGGTAGCAATCAGCCCCAGCATTTT.

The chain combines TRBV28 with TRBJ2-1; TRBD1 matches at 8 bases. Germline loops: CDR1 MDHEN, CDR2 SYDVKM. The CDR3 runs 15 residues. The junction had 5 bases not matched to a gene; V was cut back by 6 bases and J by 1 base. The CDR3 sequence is CASRAQGVSYNEQFF. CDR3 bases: TGTGCCAGCAGGGCACAGGGGGTATCCTACAATGAGCAGTTCTTC.

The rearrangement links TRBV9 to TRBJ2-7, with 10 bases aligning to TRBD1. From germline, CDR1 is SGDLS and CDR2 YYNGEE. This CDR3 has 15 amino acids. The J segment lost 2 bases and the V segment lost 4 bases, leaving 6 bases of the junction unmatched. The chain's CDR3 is CASSISDRGTYEQYF. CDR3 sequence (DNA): TGTGCCAGCAGCATATCGGACAGGGGGACCTACGAGCAGTACTTC.

Here the CDR3 reads CAAGGKYNYGYTF. CDR3 bases: TGTGCCGCCGGTGGTAAATATAACTATGGCTACACCTTC. This chain joins TRBV6-1 and TRBJ1-2; no definite D call. The CDR3 totals 13 residues. Trimming removed 11 bases at V and 1 base at J, with 14 bases between. In germline, CDR1 is MNHNS, CDR2 SASEGT.

CDR3 in amino acids: CASNPTRGRRGYTF. The CDR3 DNA sequence: TGCGCCAGCAACCCGACGAGGGGGCGCAGGGGCTACACCTTC. The chain uses TRBV4-1 and TRBJ1-2, with 7 positions matching TRBD1. The CDR3 length is 14 residues. Germline CDR1 and CDR2: MGHRA and YSYEKL. The V segment lost 7 bases and the J segment 8 bases; nucleotides outside the gene matches: 13.

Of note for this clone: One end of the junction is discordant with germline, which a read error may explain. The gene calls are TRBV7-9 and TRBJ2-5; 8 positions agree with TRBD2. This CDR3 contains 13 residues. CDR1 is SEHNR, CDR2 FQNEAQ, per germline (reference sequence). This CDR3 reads CASSLKDGLAYNF. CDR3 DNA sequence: TGTGCCAGCAGCTTAAAGGACGGACTAGCATATAACTTC.

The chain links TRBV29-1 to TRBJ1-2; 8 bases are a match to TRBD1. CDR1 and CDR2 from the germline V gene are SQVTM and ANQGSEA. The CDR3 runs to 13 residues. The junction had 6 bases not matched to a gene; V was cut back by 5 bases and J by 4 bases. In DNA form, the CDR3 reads TGCAGCGTTCGCGACAGGGGACCCTATGGCTACACCTTC. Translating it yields CSVRDRGPYGYTF.

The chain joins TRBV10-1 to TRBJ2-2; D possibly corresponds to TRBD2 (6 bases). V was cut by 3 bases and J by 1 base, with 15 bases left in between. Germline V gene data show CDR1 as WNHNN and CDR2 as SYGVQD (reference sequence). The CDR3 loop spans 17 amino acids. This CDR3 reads CASSEGLAGKNTGELFF. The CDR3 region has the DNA TGCGCCAGCAGTGAAGGGTTGGCGGGAAAGAACACCGGGGAGCTGTTTTTT.

The CDR3 DNA reads TGCAGCGCAAATTCGGGACAGGCGCACACTGAAGCTTTCTTT. This translates into CSANSGQAHTEAFF. The chain combines TRBV29-1 with TRBJ1-1, with 8 bases fitting TRBD1. Germline lookup yields CDR1 SQVTM and CDR2 ANQGSEA. Trimming removed 7 bases from V and 3 bases from J; junction bases left unmatched: 10. The CDR3 has 14 residues.

The CDR3, as DNA: TGTGCCAGCAGCTTGGACAGGGAGACCTATGGCTACACCTTC. Translating gives CASSLDRETYGYTF. This chain uses TRBV5-4 with TRBJ1-2; tentatively, D is TRBD1 (6 bases). Germline V gene sequence: CDR1 SGHNT, CDR2 YYREEE (reference sequence). The CDR3 runs 14 residues. V was cut by 0 bases and J by 4 bases, with 10 bases left in between.

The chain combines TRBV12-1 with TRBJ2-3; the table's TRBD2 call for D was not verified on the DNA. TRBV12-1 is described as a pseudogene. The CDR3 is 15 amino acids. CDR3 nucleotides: TGTGCCAGCAGCGCGGGACTAGCGGGAGCAGATACGCAGTATTTT. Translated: CASSAGLAGADTQYF.

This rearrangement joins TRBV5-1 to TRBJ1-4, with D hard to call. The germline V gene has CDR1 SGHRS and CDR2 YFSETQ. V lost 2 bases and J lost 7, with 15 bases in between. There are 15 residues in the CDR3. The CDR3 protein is CASSFRPGSVEKLFF. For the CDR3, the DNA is TGCGCCAGCAGCTTCCGGCCGGGGTCCGTTGAAAAACTGTTTTTT.

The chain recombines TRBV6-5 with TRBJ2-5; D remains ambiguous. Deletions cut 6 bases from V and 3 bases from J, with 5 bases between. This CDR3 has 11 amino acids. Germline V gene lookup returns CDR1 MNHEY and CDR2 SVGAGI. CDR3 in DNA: TGTGCCAGCAGCCAGAAAGAGACCCAGTACTTC. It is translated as CASSQKETQYF.

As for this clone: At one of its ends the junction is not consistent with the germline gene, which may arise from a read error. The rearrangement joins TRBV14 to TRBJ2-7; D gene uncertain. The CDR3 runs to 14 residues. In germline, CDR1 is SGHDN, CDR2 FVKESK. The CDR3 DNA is TGTGCCAGCAGCCGACATGTAAGCTGGTGGGTCCGTGGGTTC. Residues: CASSRHVSWWVRGF.

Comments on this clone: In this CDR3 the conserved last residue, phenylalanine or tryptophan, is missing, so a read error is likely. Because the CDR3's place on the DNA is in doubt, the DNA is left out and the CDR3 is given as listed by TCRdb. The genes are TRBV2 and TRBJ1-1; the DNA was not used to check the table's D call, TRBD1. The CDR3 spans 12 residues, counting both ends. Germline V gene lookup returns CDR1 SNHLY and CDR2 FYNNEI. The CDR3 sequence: CASSEGQGRYPV.

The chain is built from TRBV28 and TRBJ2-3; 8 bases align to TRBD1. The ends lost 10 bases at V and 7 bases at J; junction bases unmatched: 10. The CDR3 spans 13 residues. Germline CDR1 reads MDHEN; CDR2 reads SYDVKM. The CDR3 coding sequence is TGTGCCACTACCGGGACAGGCTGGAATACGCAGTATTTT. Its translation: CATTGTGWNTQYF.

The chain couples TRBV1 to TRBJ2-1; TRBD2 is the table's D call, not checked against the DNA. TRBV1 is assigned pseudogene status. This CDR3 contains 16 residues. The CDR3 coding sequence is TGCACCAGCAGCCAAGGACTAGCGGGTGTGAACAATGAGCAGTTCTTC. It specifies CTSSQGLAGVNNEQFF.

The CDR3 loop is CASSETPYGTGVDEQFF. The CDR3 DNA is TGTGCCAGCAGTGAAACGCCTTATGGGACAGGCGTCGATGAGCAGTTCTTC. The V gene is TRBV6-4, the J gene TRBJ2-1; 8 bases fit TRBD1. The CDR3 is made up of 17 amino acids. Germline V CDR1 and CDR2: MRHNA, SNTAGT. V shed 3 bases and J 8 bases; nucleotides not matched to a gene: 15.

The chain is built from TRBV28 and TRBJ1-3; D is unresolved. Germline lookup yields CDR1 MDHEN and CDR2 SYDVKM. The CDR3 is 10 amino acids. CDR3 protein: CACGRNTIYF. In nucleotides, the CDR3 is TGTGCTTGCGGGCGGAACACCATATATTTT.

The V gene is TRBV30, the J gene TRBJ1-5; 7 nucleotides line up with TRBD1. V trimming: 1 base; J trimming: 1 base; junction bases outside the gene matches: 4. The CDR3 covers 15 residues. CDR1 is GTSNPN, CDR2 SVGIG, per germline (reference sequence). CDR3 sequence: CAWSGGTVSNQPQHF. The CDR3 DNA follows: TGTGCCTGGAGTGGGGGGACAGTAAGCAATCAGCCCCAGCATTTT.

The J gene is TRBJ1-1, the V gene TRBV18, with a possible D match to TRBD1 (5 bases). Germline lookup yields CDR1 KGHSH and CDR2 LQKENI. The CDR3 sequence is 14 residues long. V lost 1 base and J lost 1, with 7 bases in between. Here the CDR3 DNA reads TGTGCCAGCTCACCACAGGGGCCGAACACTGAAGCTTTCTTT. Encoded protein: CASSPQGPNTEAFF.

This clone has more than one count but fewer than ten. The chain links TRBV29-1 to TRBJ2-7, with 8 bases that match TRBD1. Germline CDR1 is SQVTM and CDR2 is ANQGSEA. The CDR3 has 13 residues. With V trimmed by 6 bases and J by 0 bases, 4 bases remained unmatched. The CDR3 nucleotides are TGCAGCGTCTACAGGGGGAGCTCCTACGAGCAGTACTTC. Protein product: CSVYRGSSYEQYF.

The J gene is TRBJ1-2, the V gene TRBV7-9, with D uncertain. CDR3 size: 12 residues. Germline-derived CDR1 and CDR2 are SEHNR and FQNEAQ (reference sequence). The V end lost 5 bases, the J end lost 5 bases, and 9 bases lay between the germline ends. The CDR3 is CASSITDYGYTF. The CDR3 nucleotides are TGTGCCAGCAGCATCACAGATTATGGCTACACCTTC.

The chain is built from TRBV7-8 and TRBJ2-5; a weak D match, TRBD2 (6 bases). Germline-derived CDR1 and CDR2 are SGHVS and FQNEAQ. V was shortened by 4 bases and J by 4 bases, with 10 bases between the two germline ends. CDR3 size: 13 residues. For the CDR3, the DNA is TGTGCCAGCAGCTCCGGAGGGAGAGAGACCCAGTACTTC. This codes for CASSSGGRETQYF.

CDR3 bases: TGCGCCAGCAGCTCTCGGACTGACAATGAGCAGTTCTTC. As protein: CASSSRTDNEQFF. This rearrangement joins TRBV5-1 to TRBJ2-1, with a possible D match to TRBD2 (5 bases). Between the trimmed V and J ends, which lost 3 bases and 5 bases, there was a span of 9 bases. The CDR3 spans 13 residues. Germline CDR1 and CDR2: SGHRS and YFSETQ.